Listed here are 9 T cell receptor beta chains from one sample, sequenced in a study of T cells after yellow fever vaccination. TCRdb re-called the 5' RACE reads with MiXCR, one entry per CDR3 protein. The table has some 340,000 distinct CDR3 sequences, about 4% seen once. This specimen was PBMCs, taken 5 days after the yellow fever booster vaccination. The receptors originated from a man aged 18 to 30 who received the YFV17D yellow fever vaccine.

This clonotype was found a few times. The chain recombines TRBV6-6 with TRBJ1-6; tentatively, D is TRBD1 (5 bases). V was clipped by 1 base and J by 7 bases, with 8 bases between them. This CDR3 has 14 residues. Germline CDR1 reads MNHNY; CDR2 reads SVGAGI (reference sequence). The CDR3, as DNA: TGTGCCAGCAGTTACTGGGGGGAAAATTCACCCCTCCACTTT. As protein: CASSYWGENSPLHF.

A few counts support this clonotype. The genes are TRBV7-9 and TRBJ1-4, with a weak D call TRBD1 (5 bases). The CDR3 runs 19 residues. The ends were cut back, 5 bases at V and 4 bases at J, with 26 bases in the middle. Germline CDR1 reads SEHNR; CDR2 reads FQNEAQ (reference sequence). This CDR3 is CASSPPASWGSLDNEKLFF. CDR3 bases: TGTGCCAGCAGCCCTCCGGCCTCTTGGGGGTCCCTCGATAATGAAAAACTGTTTTTT.

At least ten counts were recorded for this clonotype. V is TRBV7-6 and J is TRBJ1-4; D remains ambiguous. This CDR3 contains 12 residues. Germline V CDR1 and CDR2: SGHVS, FNYEAQ. The germline V and J ends were trimmed by 4 bases and 8 bases, with 8 bases remaining between them. As DNA, the CDR3 is TGTGCCAGCAGCTCATCCGGGGAAAAACTGTTTTTT. Protein product: CASSSSGEKLFF.

This clonotype has more than one count but fewer than ten. V usage is TRBV3-1 and J usage is TRBJ2-5; D tentatively reads TRBD1 or TRBD2 (5 bases each). Germline assignment: CDR1 LGHDT and CDR2 YNNKEL (reference sequence). This CDR3 is built from 15 residues. V was shortened by 3 bases and J by 1 base, with 12 bases between the two germline ends. In DNA form, the CDR3 reads TGTGCCAGCAGCCACTCCGGGACCATCCAAGAGACCCAGTACTTC. Its translation is CASSHSGTIQETQYF.

At least ten counts were recorded for this clonotype. The chain is built from TRBV20-1 and TRBJ2-1; D is possibly TRBD2 (6 bases). This CDR3 has 16 residues. In germline, CDR1 is DFQATT, CDR2 SNEGSKA (reference sequence). V lost 0 bases and J 6 bases, leaving 18 bases between the germline ends. In DNA form, the CDR3 reads TGCAGTGCTAGAGATCGGGCGGGACTCCTTACCAATGAGCAGTTCTTC. Its protein is CSARDRAGLLTNEQFF.

V usage is TRBV9 and J usage is TRBJ2-1; 8 bases agree with TRBD2. V was pared by 4 bases and J by 2 bases, with 8 bases of the junction left unmatched. This CDR3 is built from 16 residues. Germline V gene sequence: CDR1 SGDLS, CDR2 YYNGEE. As DNA, the CDR3 is TGTGCCAGCAGCCCTCCCCGACTAGCGACCTACAATGAGCAGTTCTTC. Residues: CASSPPRLATYNEQFF.

V and J are TRBV11-2 and TRBJ1-1, with 7 bases matching TRBD1. V lost 5 bases, J lost 6 bases, and 6 bases stayed unmatched. CDR3 length equals 13 residues. Germline V CDR1 and CDR2: SGHAT, FQNNGV. The CDR3 nucleotides read TGTGCCAGCAGCCTGAGACAGGGCTCTGAAGCTTTCTTT. It specifies CASSLRQGSEAFF.

This clonotype showed up just a few times. This rearrangement joins TRBV7-6 to TRBJ2-3; the match to TRBD2 covers 9 bases. This CDR3 is built from 17 residues. V trimming: 0 bases; J trimming: 3 bases; junction bases outside the gene matches: 7. Germline CDR1 is SGHVS and CDR2 is FNYEAQ. DNA of the CDR3: TGTGCCAGCAGCTTAGCGGTGCGGGGGGGTTGGACAGATACGCAGTATTTT. This translates into CASSLAVRGGWTDTQYF.

This chain connects TRBV7-8 to TRBJ1-5, with 7 positions matching TRBD1. Germline V CDR1 and CDR2: SGHVS, FQNEAQ. J was trimmed by 3 bases and V by 1 base; bases with no gene match: 3. The CDR3 contains 15 residues. CDR3 sequence: CASSLGTGVNQPQHF. DNA of the CDR3: TGTGCCAGCAGCTTAGGAACAGGGGTCAATCAGCCCCAGCATTTT.